The source of this TCR beta chain is a study of OX40 agonist ivuxolimab in advanced cancers. The repertoire was sequenced with immunoSEQ multiplex PCR; TCRdb's copy has only in-frame clones and lacks some. Altogether roughly 86,000 clones are present, 80% to 90% being singletons, with the ten largest covering 1.9%. The V and J ends lost 4 bases and 4 bases, in that order; junction bases with no gene match: 6. Germline CDR1 is ENHRY and CDR2 is SYGVKD. This CDR3 has 14 residues. This clone was detected only once. The specimen was CD4+ or CD8+ T cells sorted from blood, collected in a trial of the OX40 agonist ivuxolimab. The clonotype comes from an adult with an advanced solid tumor such as melanoma, head and neck, liver or kidney cancer. V usage is TRBV10-3 and J usage is TRBJ2-7; 8 bases align to TRBD1. The CDR3 DNA is TGTGCCATCAGTGGGACAGGGTCAGGTTACGAGCAGTACTTC. It encodes CAISGTGSGYEQYF.